This entry lists 17 T cell receptor beta chains sequenced from one sample in a study of T-cell reconstitution after alpha-beta-depleted transplantation in children. Unique molecular identifiers were incorporated into the prepared TCRbeta library. In TCRdb, the PCR reads were re-called with MiXCR into one record per CDR3 protein. The table has around 6,500 distinct CDR3 sequences, over 12% seen once. Source: PBMCs, taken before TCRalphabeta/CD19-depleted stem cell transplant. The source is a boy between 10 and 17 years old with acute lymphoblastic leukemia, due to receive a stem cell transplant.

By share of the sample, this clonotype is medium-sized (0.01 to 0.1%). V is TRBV20-1 and J is TRBJ2-7; unclear D gene. Trimming cost V 0 bases and J 0 bases, with 12 bases left between them. The CDR3 contains 15 residues. Germline assignment: CDR1 DFQATT and CDR2 SNEGSKA (reference sequence). DNA of the CDR3: TGCAGTGCTAGAGATCAAGGCAGTTACTCCTACGAGCAGTACTTC. It codes for CSARDQGSYSYEQYF.

This clonotype qualifies as medium-sized. The chain is built from TRBV29-1 and TRBJ2-3; the D gene could be TRBD1 or TRBD2 (5 bases each). Trimming removed 8 bases at V and 6 bases at J, with 12 bases between. The CDR3 extends over 11 amino acids. The germline gives CDR1 SQVTM, CDR2 ANQGSEA. CDR3 region: CSLLWGDTQYF. CDR3 DNA sequence: TGCAGCCTCCTTTGGGGGGATACGCAGTATTTT.

By proportion, this clonotype is medium-sized. This sequence joins TRBV28 and TRBJ2-1; TRBD2 matches 7 bases. Germline trimming cut 6 bases from V and 2 bases from J; bases unmatched to any gene: 10. CDR1 MDHEN and CDR2 SYDVKM come from the germline V gene. The CDR3 is 16 amino acids. DNA for the CDR3: TGTGCCAGCAGGGCTAGCGGACTCGTAACCTACAATGAGCAGTTCTTC. Translating gives CASRASGLVTYNEQFF.

The chain links TRBV15 to TRBJ2-2; 13 nucleotides match TRBD2. CDR1 LNHNV and CDR2 YYDKDF come from the germline V gene (reference sequence). This CDR3 comprises 16 residues. J was trimmed by 6 bases and V by 5 bases; bases with no gene match: 6. DNA for the CDR3: TGTGCCACCAGCCCCCGACTAGCGGGAGGTGCCGGGGAGCTGTTTTTT. This translates into CATSPRLAGGAGELFF. The whole variable domain, filled in from reference TRBV15 and TRBJ2-2, reads DAMVIQNPRYQVTQFGKPVTLSCSQTLNHNVMYWYQQKSSQAPKLLFHYYDKDFNNEADTPDNFQSRRPNTSFCFLDIRSPGLGDTAMYLCATSPRLAGGAGELFFGEGSRLTVL.

Ten or more counts support this clonotype. The CDR3 nucleotides read TGTGCCAGCAGCACCTTCTGGGGGGGGACTGAGGACTCCTACGAGCAGTACTTC. It specifies CASSTFWGGTEDSYEQYF. This chain links TRBV27 with TRBJ2-7; 7 nucleotides align to TRBD2. V lost 6 bases to trimming and J lost 0 bases; unmatched junction nucleotides: 17. There are 18 residues in the CDR3. CDR1 is MNHEY and CDR2 is SMNVEV in the germline V gene (reference sequence).

This clonotype appeared once. The chain links TRBV28 to TRBJ2-5; 7 positions match TRBD1. CDR3 length: 13 amino acids. The V gene's germline CDR1 is MDHEN and CDR2 SYDVKM. Germline trimming cut 9 bases from V and 5 bases from J; bases unmatched to any gene: 9. As DNA, the CDR3 is TGTGCCAGTAAAGGACAGGCCTGGGAGACCCAGTACTTC. Translating gives CASKGQAWETQYF.

This clonotype is categorized as medium-sized. The chain recombines TRBV7-6 with TRBJ1-6; tentatively, D is TRBD1 (5 bases). Germline assignment: CDR1 SGHVS and CDR2 FNYEAQ. Trimming took 2 bases from V and 7 from J, leaving 12 bases between them. The CDR3 extends over 15 amino acids. The CDR3 loop reads CASSLSGGSNSPLHF. The CDR3 coding sequence is TGTGCCAGCAGCTTAAGTGGGGGGAGCAATTCACCCCTCCACTTT.

Ten or more counts support this clonotype. This sequence joins TRBV6-5 and TRBJ2-7; 8 bases are a match to TRBD1. Germline lookup yields CDR1 MNHEY and CDR2 SVGAGI. There are 15 residues in the CDR3. V shed 6 bases, J shed 5 bases, and the junction held 12 bases outside the gene matches. CDR3 DNA: TGTGCCAGCAGACTTCAACAGGGGGTTGGCGACGAGCAGTACTTC. It translates to CASRLQQGVGDEQYF.

This clonotype is termed medium-sized. J is TRBJ2-2 and V is TRBV11-2, with TRBD2 matching over 13 bases. The V gene's germline CDR1 is SGHAT and CDR2 FQNNGV. The ends lost 3 bases at V and 7 bases at J; junction bases unmatched: 8. The CDR3 runs to 17 residues. DNA of the CDR3: TGTGCCAGCAGCTTCGGGGGACTAGCGGGAATCCGCGGGGAGCTGTTTTTT. Translated: CASSFGGLAGIRGELFF.

By frequency in the sample, this clonotype is medium-sized (0.01 to 0.1%). V usage is TRBV7-9 and J usage is TRBJ1-1; the D gene is possibly TRBD1 (5 bases). Trimming cost V 5 bases and J 5 bases, with 12 bases left between them. The germline V gene encodes CDR1 SEHNR and CDR2 FQNEAQ (reference sequence). The CDR3 is made up of 13 amino acids. The DNA of the CDR3 is TGTGCCAGCAGCCCCGGAGGGGTAACTGAAGCTTTCTTT. It translates to CASSPGGVTEAFF.

By sample share, this clonotype is medium-sized. This chain links TRBV7-6 with TRBJ2-2; 9 positions match TRBD2. V shed 4 bases and J 1 base; nucleotides not matched to a gene: 10. CDR1 and CDR2 (germline): SGHVS, FNYEAQ. CDR3 size: 18 residues. The CDR3 nucleotides are TGTGCCAGCAGCTACCCCCCGACTAGCGGAGTGAACACCGGGGAGCTGTTTTTT. Translating it yields CASSYPPTSGVNTGELFF. The full variable domain, rest sourced from reference TRBV7-6 and TRBJ2-2, is GAGVSQSPRYKVTKRGQDVALRCDPISGHVSLYWYRQALGQGPEFLTYFNYEAQQDKSGLPNDRFSAERPEGSISTLTIQRTEQRDSAMYRCASSYPPTSGVNTGELFFGEGSRLTVL.

By its share, this clonotype is medium-sized. V is TRBV7-2 and J is TRBJ1-6; 9 bases map to TRBD1. CDR1 SGHTA and CDR2 FQGNSA come from the germline V gene. The CDR3 sequence is 17 residues long. Trimming took 0 bases from V and 6 from J; bases not matched to a gene: 6. The DNA of the CDR3 is TGTGCCAGCAGCTTAGCGGGGTTGGGACAGGGTAATTCACCCCTCCACTTT. Translation: CASSLAGLGQGNSPLHF.

This clonotype counts as medium-sized. The rearrangement links TRBV11-2 to TRBJ1-4, with no clear D. Per germline, CDR1 SGHAT and CDR2 FQNNGV. Trimming cost V 6 bases and J 8 bases, with 19 bases left between them. The CDR3 has 15 amino acids. CDR3 in amino acids: CASRLGYIREEKLFF. The CDR3 bases are TGTGCCAGCAGACTTGGGTATATTCGTGAAGAAAAACTGTTTTTT.

This clonotype is classed as medium-sized (0.01 to 0.1%). The V call is TRBV7-9, the J call TRBJ2-1, with no clear D. Trimming left V 0 bases short and J 4 bases short, with 7 bases between. CDR1 is SEHNR, CDR2 FQNEAQ, per germline (reference sequence). The CDR3 sequence is 14 residues long. For the CDR3, the DNA is TGTGCCAGCAGCTTAGCGAACGGTTACAATGAGCAGTTCTTC. Translating gives CASSLANGYNEQFF.

CDR3 amino acids: CASTVRKREGPRNEQFF. The CDR3 DNA reads TGTGCCAGTACCGTCCGGAAGCGGGAGGGACCCCGCAATGAGCAGTTCTTC. The chain carries TRBV19 and TRBJ2-1; 10 nucleotides match TRBD2. The CDR3 has 17 residues. The V gene's germline CDR1 is LNHDA and CDR2 SQIVND (reference sequence). The V gene end was trimmed by 7 bases and the J gene end by 6 bases; junction bases not matched to a gene: 15.

Worth noting for this clonotype: This may arise from a read error, as a much more abundant clone is one base away. The chain recombines TRBV4-2 with TRBJ2-7; D remains ambiguous. CDR3 length equals 13 residues. Looked up from germline, CDR1 is LGHNA and CDR2 is YNFKEQ. Trimming took off 4 bases at V and 2 bases at J, with 9 bases between the two ends. The CDR3 DNA sequence: TGTGCCAGCAGCCCCCGGGCCACCTACGAGCAGTACTTC. This gives the protein CASSPRATYEQYF.

This clonotype is deemed medium-sized (0.01 to 0.1%). The J gene is TRBJ1-1, the V gene TRBV7-9; weak D call: TRBD1 (6 bases). CDR1 SEHNR and CDR2 FQNEAQ come from the germline V gene (reference sequence). The CDR3 consists of 13 residues. Deletions cut 4 bases from V and 1 base from J, with 7 bases between. CDR3 in amino acids: CASSWTANTEAFF. Here the CDR3 DNA reads TGTGCCAGCAGCTGGACAGCGAACACTGAAGCTTTCTTT.